A single sample gave rise to the 27 T cell receptor beta chains below, sequenced in a study of radiotherapy plus CTLA-4 blockade in lung cancer. Generated by immunoSEQ multiplex PCR, the TCRdb table keeps only in-frame clones and is missing some. The sample carries fewer than 55,000 clones, around 77% recorded once. This sample comprised peripheral blood, obtained from a patient treated with radiotherapy plus ipilimumab. These receptors all come from a human donor with non-small cell lung cancer whose response to radiotherapy plus ipilimumab could not be evaluated.

This clone was seen a single time. This chain joins TRBV5-1 and TRBJ2-3; 7 bases match TRBD2. Losses at the gene ends were 1 base for V and 4 bases for J; bases not matched to a gene: 3. The CDR3 runs 14 residues. The germline gives CDR1 SGHRS, CDR2 YFSETQ. The CDR3 region is CASSLTSEADTQYF. The DNA of the CDR3 is TGCGCCAGCAGCTTGACTAGCGAGGCAGATACGCAGTATTTT.

The V and J genes are TRBV7-2 and TRBJ2-7; maybe TRBD1 (6 bases). Germline V gives CDR1 SGHTA, CDR2 FQGNSA. V lost 7 bases to trimming and J lost 2 bases, with 18 bases between them. CDR3 length: 15 amino acids. The CDR3 coding sequence is TGTGCCAGCACTCCAGGGGCGGGTTTCCCCTACGAGCAGTACTTC. It specifies CASTPGAGFPYEQYF.

The chain has TRBV10-1 and TRBJ2-4, with 8 bases aligning to TRBD1. The CDR3 has 16 residues. Germline loops: CDR1 WNHNN, CDR2 SYGVQD (reference sequence). Trimming removed 7 bases from V and 6 bases from J; junction bases left unmatched: 14. The CDR3 is CASTRQGSTQRNIQYF. Written as DNA, the CDR3 is TGCGCCAGCACAAGACAGGGGTCGACCCAGAGAAACATTCAGTACTTC.

J is TRBJ2-3 and V is TRBV29-1, with a possible D match to TRBD1 (5 bases). The CDR3 is made up of 14 amino acids. V lost 4 bases to trimming and J lost 0 bases, with 11 bases between them. Per the germline V gene, CDR1 is SQVTM and CDR2 is ANQGSEA. In DNA, the CDR3 is TGCAGCGTTGGCTATGGGGCTAGCACAGATACGCAGTATTTT. Encoded protein: CSVGYGASTDTQYF.

The chain couples TRBV29-1 to TRBJ2-3; 13 bases are shared with TRBD2. The J segment lost 2 bases and the V segment lost 1 base, leaving 6 bases of the junction unmatched. Per germline, CDR1 SQVTM and CDR2 ANQGSEA. The CDR3 covers 17 residues. CDR3 nucleotides: TGCAGCGTTGAAGGGGGGACTAGCGGGGTCAACACAGATACGCAGTATTTT. Its protein is CSVEGGTSGVNTDTQYF.

This clone has a handful of counts. The chain employs TRBV27 and TRBJ2-1, with a tentative D call TRBD1 (6 bases). The CDR3 extends over 14 amino acids. Germline V gene sequence: CDR1 MNHEY, CDR2 SMNVEV (reference sequence). V lost 2 bases and J lost 3, with 8 bases in between. CDR3 DNA: TGTGCCAGCAGTTTAGGGGGCTTCTACAATGAGCAGTTCTTC. Translation: CASSLGGFYNEQFF.

J is TRBJ1-2 and V is TRBV6-4; D is possibly TRBD1 (5 bases). Trimming removed 8 bases at V and 1 base at J, with 11 bases between. CDR3 size: 13 residues. Germline loops: CDR1 MRHNA, CDR2 SNTAGT. The CDR3 bases are TGTGCCAGCCGTCGGGGGTATAACTATGGCTACACCTTC. As protein: CASRRGYNYGYTF.

V and J are TRBV7-9 and TRBJ2-5; 7 bases are a match to TRBD1. The end of the DNA fits TRBJ2-7 better, so the J call may be wrong. CDR3 size: 15 residues. The V gene's germline CDR1 is SEHNR and CDR2 FQNEAQ (reference sequence). CDR3 amino acids: CASSLVGDSSYEQYF. CDR3 coding DNA: TGTGCCAGCAGCTTAGTGGGGGACAGCTCCTACGAGCAGTACTTC.

V is TRBV2 and J is TRBJ2-1; 7 bases fit TRBD2. CDR1 and CDR2 (germline): SNHLY, FYNNEI. This CDR3 spans 12 amino acids. Germline trimming cut 6 bases from V and 8 bases from J; bases unmatched to any gene: 4. CDR3 region: CASSYTSDEQFF. As DNA, the CDR3 is TGTGCCAGCAGCTATACTAGCGATGAGCAGTTCTTC.

The gene calls are TRBV6-1 and TRBJ2-3, with a possible D match to TRBD2 (5 bases). The CDR3 loop spans 14 amino acids. V shed 4 bases and J shed 3 bases, with 11 bases lying between them. Germline V gene lookup returns CDR1 MNHNS and CDR2 SASEGT. The CDR3 is CASSVIWETDTQYF. CDR3 coding DNA: TGTGCCAGCAGTGTCATTTGGGAGACAGATACGCAGTATTTT.

This chain links TRBV9 with TRBJ2-1, with D possibly being TRBD1 (5 bases). CDR1 SGDLS and CDR2 YYNGEE come from the germline V gene. Trimming cost V 5 bases and J 6 bases, with 12 bases left between them. This CDR3 spans 13 amino acids. The CDR3: CASSPDISNEQFF. The CDR3 DNA follows: TGTGCCAGCAGTCCGGACATAAGCAATGAGCAGTTCTTC.

The rearrangement links TRBV28 to TRBJ1-1, with D tentatively TRBD1 (6 bases). V gave up 7 bases and J gave up 0 bases, with 18 bases separating them. The CDR3 spans 16 residues. Germline CDR1 MDHEN, CDR2 SYDVKM. The CDR3 loop reads CASNPLGARVNTEAFF. CDR3 DNA: TGTGCCAGCAACCCCCTGGGGGCGCGAGTGAACACTGAAGCTTTCTTT.

The rearrangement links TRBV2 to TRBJ1-6; 9 nucleotides match TRBD1. This CDR3 is 13 amino acids long. The ends lost 7 bases at V and 9 bases at J; junction bases unmatched: 4. Germline V gene data show CDR1 as SNHLY and CDR2 as FYNNEI. CDR3 loop: CASIGTGTSPLHF. Here the CDR3 DNA reads TGTGCCAGCATCGGGACAGGGACTTCACCCCTCCACTTT.

CDR3 amino acids: CASSPGTGIYNSPLHF. The DNA of the CDR3 is TGTGCCAGCAGCCCCGGGACAGGGATTTATAATTCACCCCTCCACTTT. The chain employs TRBV27 and TRBJ1-6; TRBD1 matches at 9 bases. The CDR3 is made up of 16 amino acids. V lost 6 bases, J lost 4 bases, and 7 bases stayed unmatched. CDR1 is MNHEY and CDR2 is SMNVEV in the germline V gene (reference sequence).

The chain carries TRBV10-1 and TRBJ1-2; TRBD1 agrees at 7 bases. Germline V CDR1 and CDR2: WNHNN, SYGVQD (reference sequence). This CDR3 contains 18 residues. Trimming at V came to 6 bases and at J to 4 bases, leaving 20 bases not matched to a gene. The CDR3 coding sequence is TGCGCCAGCAGCGAGGGAGGGACAGCCGACAACAACCGCTATGGCTACACCTTC. Protein sequence: CASSEGGTADNNRYGYTF.

The chain is built from TRBV7-2 and TRBJ2-7, with D possibly matching TRBD2 (5 bases). CDR3 length: 16 amino acids. Germline loops: CDR1 SGHTA, CDR2 FQGNSA. V was cut by 1 base and J by 0 bases, with 13 bases left in between. CDR3 region: CASSLGGRTVSYEQYF. The CDR3 DNA is TGTGCCAGCAGCTTAGGAGGGCGGACCGTCTCCTACGAGCAGTACTTC. Full variable domain (remainder filled in from reference TRBV7-2 and TRBJ2-7): GAGVSQSPSNKVTEKGKDVELRCDPISGHTALYWYRQSLGQGLEFLIYFQGNSAPDKSGLPSDRFSAERTGGSVSTLTIQRTQQEDSAVYLCASSLGGRTVSYEQYFGPGTRLTVT.

The rearrangement links TRBV7-9 to TRBJ2-1; 7 bases line up with TRBD1. The V segment lost 5 bases and the J segment 9 bases; nucleotides outside the gene matches: 10. The CDR3 covers 14 residues. Germline CDR1 reads SEHNR; CDR2 reads FQNEAQ (reference sequence). The CDR3 bases are TGTGCCAGCAGCCCAGGGCGATACAGGGGTGAGCAGTTCTTC. Protein product: CASSPGRYRGEQFF.

The chain is built from TRBV5-1 and TRBJ1-1; 7 bases agree with TRBD1. The CDR3 has 15 residues. The germline V gene encodes CDR1 SGHRS and CDR2 YFSETQ. After removal of 4 bases from V and 4 bases from J, the junction contained 10 bases not matched to a gene. CDR3 nucleotide sequence: TGCGCCAGCAGCCCTCATAGGGGGCGCATCACTGAAGCTTTCTTT. It is translated as CASSPHRGRITEAFF.

The chain carries TRBV4-2 and TRBJ2-1; 8 bases fit TRBD2. The CDR3 covers 16 residues. Germline V gene sequence: CDR1 LGHNA, CDR2 YNFKEQ. Trimming cost V 7 bases and J 0 bases; bases outside gene matches: 8. The CDR3 loop is CASNRGGQSSYNEQFF. The DNA for the CDR3 is TGTGCCAGCAACCGGGGGGGGCAGAGCTCCTACAATGAGCAGTTCTTC.

Only a few counts were recorded for this clone. The V gene is TRBV27, the J gene TRBJ2-7, with TRBD2 matching over 9 bases. The CDR3 is made up of 16 amino acids. Trimming at V came to 3 bases and at J to 2 bases, leaving 8 bases not matched to a gene. Looked up from germline, CDR1 is MNHEY and CDR2 is SMNVEV (reference sequence). The CDR3 DNA reads TGTGCCAGCAGTTTGTATAGCGGGGGTCCGACCTACGAGCAGTACTTC. Protein: CASSLYSGGPTYEQYF.

CDR3 nucleotides: TGTGCCAGCTCACCCCGGACAGGGGGGGACATTCAGTACTTC. Its protein product is CASSPRTGGDIQYF. The chain couples TRBV18 to TRBJ2-4; 10 bases map to TRBD1. Germline loops: CDR1 KGHSH, CDR2 LQKENI. J gave up 8 bases and V 3 bases, and 4 bases lay outside the gene matches. The CDR3 has 14 residues.

This chain joins TRBV5-1 and TRBJ1-6, with 9 bases matching TRBD1. CDR1 and CDR2 from the germline V gene are SGHRS and YFSETQ. The CDR3 has 15 amino acids. The ends lost 4 bases at V and 5 bases at J; junction bases unmatched: 4. CDR3 DNA: TGCGCCAGCAGCCAAGGGACAGGGAATAATTCACCCCTCCACTTT. Translation gives CASSQGTGNNSPLHF. Full variable domain (missing parts from reference TRBV5-1 and TRBJ1-6): KAGVTQTPRYLIKTRGQQVTLSCSPISGHRSVSWYQQTPGQGLQFLFEYFSETQRNKGNFPGRFSGRQFSNSRSEMNVSTLELGDSALYLCASSQGTGNNSPLHFGNGTRLTVT.

The V and J genes are TRBV7-9 and TRBJ2-5, with 7 bases lining up with TRBD1. Germline assignment: CDR1 SEHNR and CDR2 FQNEAQ (reference sequence). With V trimmed by 7 bases and J by 7 bases, 15 bases remained unmatched. The CDR3 has 15 residues. The CDR3 DNA sequence: TGTGCCAGCACCGGCCAGTTAGGGGGCCGGGGGACCCAGTACTTC. Its translation is CASTGQLGGRGTQYF.

The rearrangement uses TRBV6-5 and TRBJ1-5; 7 bases agree with TRBD1. Looked up from germline, CDR1 is MNHEY and CDR2 is SVGAGI. The CDR3 loop spans 14 amino acids. V lost 6 bases to trimming and J lost 7 bases; unmatched junction nucleotides: 9. The CDR3 nucleotides read TGTGCCAGCAGACCCCGACAGGGTAGGCAGCCCCAGCATTTT. Its protein is CASRPRQGRQPQHF.

The chain couples TRBV28 to TRBJ2-1; 8 bases are a match to TRBD1. Germline CDR1 is MDHEN and CDR2 is SYDVKM. The CDR3 runs to 15 residues. V lost 6 bases to trimming and J lost 9 bases; unmatched junction nucleotides: 13. As DNA, the CDR3 is TGTGCCAGCAGCACTGACAGGGGCCTCACGGGTGAGCAGTTCTTC. Protein sequence: CASSTDRGLTGEQFF.

The chain recombines TRBV30 with TRBJ2-2, with D possibly being TRBD2 (6 bases). This CDR3 comprises 13 residues. The germline V gene encodes CDR1 GTSNPN and CDR2 SVGIG (reference sequence). Between the trimmed V and J ends, which lost 5 bases and 2 bases, there was a span of 9 bases. CDR3 DNA: TGTGCCTGGGGACTACCTAACACCGGGGAGCTGTTTTTT. Translation gives CAWGLPNTGELFF.

V is TRBV19 and J is TRBJ2-3, with 8 bases aligning to TRBD2. V trimming: 8 bases; J trimming: 3 bases; junction bases outside the gene matches: 7. The V gene's germline CDR1 is LNHDA and CDR2 SQIVND (reference sequence). The CDR3 loop spans 14 amino acids. The DNA of the CDR3 is TGTGCCAGTTCGCGGGGCGGGAGGACAGATACGCAGTATTTT. Its protein product is CASSRGGRTDTQYF.